The 30 T cell receptor beta chains listed next were all sequenced from one sample in a study of OX40 agonist ivuxolimab in advanced cancers. The table came from immunoSEQ multiplex PCR; TCRdb's copy has only in-frame clones and leaves some out. The repertoire holds roughly 70,000 clones, with 85% as singletons. The source material was CD4+ or CD8+ T cells sorted from blood, sampled in a trial of the OX40 agonist ivuxolimab. The source is an adult with an advanced solid tumor such as melanoma, head and neck, liver or kidney cancer.

As to this clone: An end of the junction does not agree with germline; a read error may underlie this. This chain uses TRBV11-3 with TRBJ2-5, with D uncertain. The CDR3 runs to 13 residues. Germline CDR1 is SGHNT and CDR2 is YENEEA. In nucleotides, the CDR3 is TGTGCCAGCAGCCTAGACGGGCAAGAGACCCAGTACTTC. Amino acid sequence: CASSLDGQETQYF. Based on the CDR3 plus reference TRBV11-3 and TRBJ2-5, the full variable domain is EAGVVQSPRYKIIEKKQPVAFWCNPISGHNTLYWYLQNLGQGPELLIRYENEEAVDDSQLPKDRFSAERLKGVDSTLKIQPAELGDSAVYLCASSLDGQETQYFGPGTRLLVL.

Concerning this clone itself: The sample contains more than one DNA sequence encoding this CDR3. The genes are TRBV5-1 and TRBJ1-1; D possibly corresponds to TRBD1 (5 bases). The CDR3 spans 14 residues. Germline CDR1 is SGHRS and CDR2 is YFSETQ. V was trimmed by 2 bases and J by 1 base, leaving 9 bases between them. In nucleotides, the CDR3 is TGCGCCAGCAGCTTCGACGGGGGGAACACTGAAGCTTTCTTT. This gives the protein CASSFDGGNTEAFF.

The chain couples TRBV20-1 to TRBJ2-1; no definite D call. The germline V gene encodes CDR1 DFQATT and CDR2 SNEGSKA (reference sequence). V was pared by 3 bases and J by 6 bases, with 6 bases between. The CDR3 sequence is 11 residues long. DNA of the CDR3: TGCAGTGCTAGCCAATCCAATGAGCAGTTCTTC. The encoded protein is CSASQSNEQFF.

This clone was observed a handful of times. As DNA, the CDR3 is TGCGCCAGCAGCTTGTTACGGGTGGACGAGCAGTACTTC. It is translated as CASSLLRVDEQYF. The chain recombines TRBV5-1 with TRBJ2-7; D is ambiguous. The CDR3 is made up of 13 amino acids. In germline, CDR1 is SGHRS, CDR2 YFSETQ. The ends were cut back, 1 base at V and 5 bases at J, with 10 bases in the middle. Using reference TRBV5-1 and TRBJ2-7 for the parts outside the CDR3, the full variable domain is KAGVTQTPRYLIKTRGQQVTLSCSPISGHRSVSWYQQTPGQGLQFLFEYFSETQRNKGNFPGRFSGRQFSNSRSEMNVSTLELGDSALYLCASSLLRVDEQYFGPGTRLTVT.

V is TRBV18 and J is TRBJ2-5; D is possibly TRBD2 (5 bases). Germline CDR1 and CDR2: KGHSH and LQKENI. V gave up 3 bases and J gave up 5 bases, with 7 bases separating them. The CDR3 extends over 12 amino acids. Here the CDR3 reads CASSPEEETQYF. In nucleotides, the CDR3 is TGTGCCAGCTCACCGGAGGAGGAGACCCAGTACTTC.

The J gene is TRBJ2-5, the V gene TRBV5-1; tentative D call: TRBD2 (5 bases). The germline V gene encodes CDR1 SGHRS and CDR2 YFSETQ. The CDR3 sequence is 12 residues long. Trimming cost V 5 bases and J 9 bases, with 14 bases left between them. CDR3 sequence: CASRSGNMAQYF. CDR3 DNA: TGCGCCAGCAGATCCGGGAACATGGCCCAGTACTTC.

The chain links TRBV2 to TRBJ1-6; no definite D call. V dropped 5 bases and J dropped 6 bases, with 17 bases sitting between them. The CDR3 sequence is 16 residues long. Germline lookup yields CDR1 SNHLY and CDR2 FYNNEI. The CDR3 loop reads CASSLTPGHFNSPLHF. The CDR3, as DNA: TGTGCCAGCAGTCTTACGCCGGGCCACTTTAATTCACCCCTCCACTTT.

The chain recombines TRBV18 with TRBJ2-5; D is unresolved. Germline V gene sequence: CDR1 KGHSH, CDR2 LQKENI. The CDR3 totals 12 residues. V was shortened by 2 bases and J by 4 bases, with 5 bases between the two germline ends. Written as DNA, the CDR3 is TGTGCCAGCTCACCAGAGCGAGAGACCCAGTACTTC. It translates to CASSPERETQYF.

CDR3 region: CSVIEYEQYF. CDR3 DNA: TGCAGCGTTATAGAATACGAGCAGTACTTC. The chain combines TRBV29-1 with TRBJ2-7; D uncertain. The CDR3 spans 10 residues. The V end was cut by 5 bases, the J end by 4 bases, with 6 bases between. Per germline, CDR1 SQVTM and CDR2 ANQGSEA.

The rearrangement joins TRBV19 to TRBJ2-6; D might be TRBD2 (6 bases). Germline V lookup: CDR1 LNHDA, CDR2 SQIVND (reference sequence). The CDR3 runs to 16 residues. V dropped 5 bases and J dropped 2 bases, with 13 bases sitting between them. The CDR3 sequence: CASSSPGDAGANVLTF. The CDR3 bases are TGTGCCAGTAGTTCCCCGGGGGACGCTGGGGCCAACGTCCTGACTTTC.

This chain links TRBV7-9 with TRBJ2-1; 9 nucleotides match TRBD2. The ends lost 1 base at V and 12 bases at J; junction bases unmatched: 4. The CDR3 loop spans 13 amino acids. Germline V gene lookup returns CDR1 SEHNR and CDR2 FQNEAQ (reference sequence). The CDR3: CASSLGSSGGQFF. CDR3 DNA sequence: TGTGCCAGCAGCTTAGGGAGTAGCGGGGGGCAGTTCTTC.

The chain uses TRBV5-1 and TRBJ2-1; weak D call: TRBD2 (5 bases). Germline V gives CDR1 SGHRS, CDR2 YFSETQ. The V and J ends lost 3 bases and 2 bases respectively, with 12 bases between them. This CDR3 region has 15 residues. The CDR3 loop reads CASSSTPGAYNEQFF. The CDR3 nucleotides are TGCGCCAGCAGCTCGACCCCCGGGGCCTACAATGAGCAGTTCTTC.

This chain connects TRBV7-9 to TRBJ2-5; D is possibly TRBD1 (5 bases). Matching the DNA end better, TRBJ2-7 makes the J call doubtful. Germline V CDR1 and CDR2: SEHNR, FQNEAQ (reference sequence). This CDR3 spans 16 amino acids. CDR3 sequence: CASSLGTLTGTYEQYF. The CDR3 DNA reads TGTGCCAGCAGCTTAGGGACCTTAACAGGCACCTACGAGCAGTACTTC.

The chain carries TRBV18 and TRBJ1-5; no firm D call. The V gene lost 2 bases and the J gene lost 0 bases, with 17 bases spanning the gap. Germline V gene lookup returns CDR1 KGHSH and CDR2 LQKENI. The CDR3 extends over 18 amino acids. The CDR3 nucleotides read TGTGCCAGCTCACCAGATTCTCGCGGCCTATATAGCAATCAGCCCCAGCATTTT. The encoded protein is CASSPDSRGLYSNQPQHF.

The chain uses TRBV10-3 and TRBJ1-1; tentative D call: TRBD1 (5 bases). Trimming stripped 0 bases from V and 5 bases from J, with 10 bases between. The CDR3 is made up of 14 amino acids. CDR1 is ENHRY, CDR2 SYGVKD, per germline. CDR3 sequence (DNA): TGTGCCATCAGTGAGTCGGCGGGGGGGACTGAAGCTTTCTTT. Residues: CAISESAGGTEAFF.

V and J are TRBV6-5 and TRBJ1-2; D unresolved. Germline assignment: CDR1 MNHEY and CDR2 SVGAGI. V lost 3 bases and J 8 bases, leaving 13 bases between the germline ends. The CDR3 runs 13 residues. The chain's CDR3 is CASSYFHKEGYTF. DNA for the CDR3: TGTGCCAGCAGTTATTTTCATAAGGAGGGCTACACCTTC.

The J gene is TRBJ1-1, the V gene TRBV9; maybe TRBD1 (6 bases). The V gene lost 7 bases and the J gene lost 0 bases, with 7 bases spanning the gap. Germline-derived CDR1 and CDR2 are SGDLS and YYNGEE. There are 12 residues in the CDR3. CDR3 DNA: TGTGCCAGCGGACAGATGAACACTGAAGCTTTCTTT. This gives the protein CASGQMNTEAFF.

This clone has only one observation. The chain has TRBV18 and TRBJ2-1, with 7 bases matching TRBD1. CDR1 is KGHSH, CDR2 LQKENI, per germline. The CDR3 is 13 residues long. J gave up 10 bases and V 4 bases, and 7 bases lay outside the gene matches. The chain's CDR3 is CASSQRQGVEQFF. CDR3 nucleotides: TGTGCCAGCTCACAGCGACAGGGCGTCGAGCAGTTCTTC. Full variable domain (missing parts from reference TRBV18 and TRBJ2-1): NAGVMQNPRHLVRRRGQEARLRCSPMKGHSHVYWYRQLPEEGLKFMVYLQKENIIDESGMPKERFSAEFPKEGPSILRIQQVVRGDSAAYFCASSQRQGVEQFFGPGTRLTVL.

The CDR3 sequence is CASGFRIQQVITQYF. The CDR3 region has the DNA TGTGCCAGCGGATTCAGGATACAACAGGTTATCACGCAGTATTTT. The rearrangement links TRBV28 to TRBJ2-3; possible D gene TRBD1, 5 bases. V was shortened by 8 bases and J by 9 bases, with 24 bases between the two germline ends. The CDR3 runs to 15 residues. The germline CDR1 and CDR2 sequences are MDHEN and SYDVKM.

J is TRBJ2-7 and V is TRBV11-2; 10 bases map to TRBD2. This CDR3 has 14 amino acids. With V trimmed by 8 bases and J by 7 bases, 11 bases remained unmatched. CDR1 SGHAT and CDR2 FQNNGV come from the germline V gene. The CDR3 region has the DNA TGTGCCAGCGGACCGAGCGGGAGGGCCGTTGAGCAGTACTTC. The encoded protein is CASGPSGRAVEQYF.

The CDR3 spells CASGGLAFTGELFF. CDR3 sequence (DNA): TGTGCCAGCGGGGGACTAGCGTTCACCGGGGAGCTGTTTTTT. This rearrangement joins TRBV27 to TRBJ2-2; 10 bases map to TRBD2. V lost 8 bases, J lost 4 bases, and 4 bases stayed unmatched. Germline V gene lookup returns CDR1 MNHEY and CDR2 SMNVEV (reference sequence). This CDR3 spans 14 amino acids.

The genes are TRBV7-9 and TRBJ2-5; the D is unclear. The tail of the sequence fits TRBJ2-7 better, so the J call may be wrong. CDR1 and CDR2 (germline): SEHNR, FQNEAQ (reference sequence). CDR3 size: 15 residues. The CDR3 DNA reads TGTGCCAGCAGCTCATTCAAGGGCAAACGCTACGAGCAGTACTTC. Its protein product is CASSSFKGKRYEQYF.

The chain employs TRBV5-1 and TRBJ2-7; D may be TRBD1 or TRBD2 (5 bases each). CDR3 length equals 16 residues. CDR1 is SGHRS, CDR2 YFSETQ, per germline. V was trimmed by 6 bases and J by 5 bases, leaving 24 bases between them. Written as DNA, the CDR3 is TGCGCCAGCACCCCCGTAGGGTGGGACCGATTTGACGAGCAGTACTTC. Amino acids: CASTPVGWDRFDEQYF.

The chain employs TRBV5-1 and TRBJ2-1, with 12 nucleotides matching TRBD2. V lost 0 bases, J lost 7 bases, and 5 bases stayed unmatched. The CDR3 sequence is 16 residues long. Germline-derived CDR1 and CDR2 are SGHRS and YFSETQ. The CDR3 loop is CASSLGPGLAGNEQFF. The CDR3 region has the DNA TGCGCCAGCAGCTTGGGACCGGGACTAGCGGGTAATGAGCAGTTCTTC. Filled out from reference TRBV5-1 and TRBJ2-1, the complete variable domain reads KAGVTQTPRYLIKTRGQQVTLSCSPISGHRSVSWYQQTPGQGLQFLFEYFSETQRNKGNFPGRFSGRQFSNSRSEMNVSTLELGDSALYLCASSLGPGLAGNEQFFGPGTRLTVL.

CDR3 region: CASSPPMGSVETQYF. The CDR3 bases are TGTGCCAGCAGTCCCCCAATGGGCTCGGTGGAGACCCAGTACTTC. V gene TRBV5-4 combines with J gene TRBJ2-5; D gene uncertain. Trimming shortened V by 5 bases and J by 5 bases, and 19 bases separated the two germline ends. The CDR3 contains 15 residues. CDR1 and CDR2 from the germline V gene are SGHNT and YYREEE (reference sequence). The variable domain in full, with the rest retrieved from reference TRBV5-4 and TRBJ2-5, is ETGVTQSPTHLIKTRGQQVTLRCSSQSGHNTVSWYQQALGQGPQFIFQYYREEENGRGNFPPRFSGLQFPNYSSELNVNALELDDSALYLCASSPPMGSVETQYFGPGTRLLVL.

This clone came up once. The V gene is TRBV5-1, the J gene TRBJ2-7; 7 nucleotides agree with TRBD2. Germline CDR1 and CDR2: SGHRS and YFSETQ. The CDR3 sequence is 16 residues long. With V trimmed by 3 bases and J by 4 bases, 13 bases remained unmatched. This CDR3 reads CASSWPGGRNGYEQYF. The CDR3 DNA sequence: TGCGCCAGCAGCTGGCCCGGCGGGAGAAATGGTTACGAGCAGTACTTC.

The chain couples TRBV30 to TRBJ1-2; D may be TRBD1 (6 bases). There are 11 residues in the CDR3. Per germline, CDR1 GTSNPN and CDR2 SVGIG (reference sequence). V was clipped by 6 bases and J by 5 bases, with 10 bases between them. CDR3 protein: CACRGTYGYTF. The CDR3 nucleotides read TGTGCCTGCAGGGGCACGTATGGCTACACCTTC.

The CDR3 DNA reads as TGTGCCTGGAGTTCTAACACCGGGGAGCTGTTTTTT. It codes for CAWSSNTGELFF. The chain is built from TRBV30 and TRBJ2-2; D is unclear. The germline gives CDR1 GTSNPN, CDR2 SVGIG (reference sequence). Trimming removed 2 bases from V and 2 bases from J, with 3 bases in between. The CDR3 runs to 12 residues.

In nucleotides, the CDR3 is TGTGCCAGCAGCTTGGGGGGGGGACTACAAGAGACCCAGTACTTC. This encodes CASSLGGGLQETQYF. The rearrangement links TRBV5-4 to TRBJ2-5, with 7 bases that match TRBD2. Germline values: CDR1 SGHNT, CDR2 YYREEE (reference sequence). The V segment lost 0 bases and the J segment 2 bases; nucleotides outside the gene matches: 4. CDR3 length: 15 amino acids.

This clone was detected only a few times. The chain joins TRBV5-1 to TRBJ2-7, with TRBD2 matching 13 bases. Germline V gene sequence: CDR1 SGHRS, CDR2 YFSETQ. The junction had 12 bases not matched to a gene; V was cut back by 4 bases and J by 5 bases. There are 17 residues in the CDR3. CDR3 in amino acids: CASSPGLAGVDRHEQYF. CDR3 nucleotide sequence: TGCGCCAGCAGCCCTGGACTAGCGGGAGTGGATCGCCACGAGCAGTACTTC.